What follows are 29 T cell receptor beta chains derived from one specimen sequenced in a study of T cell responses to AZD1222 COVID-19 vaccine. Libraries were prepared by immunoSEQ multiplex PCR; TCRdb keeps only in-frame clonotypes and omits some of them. The sample contains about 90,000 clones, over 70% of which appear only once. The source was peripheral blood, collected on day 0 of AZD1222 vaccination. The source is an adult in good health.

The chain has TRBV10-1 and TRBJ2-3; possible D gene TRBD1, 6 bases. Trimming took 4 bases from V and 4 from J, leaving 9 bases between them. CDR1 WNHNN and CDR2 SYGVQD come from the germline V gene (reference sequence). This CDR3 spans 13 amino acids. CDR3 residues: CASSGTVADTQYF. The CDR3 coding sequence is TGCGCCAGCAGTGGGACAGTAGCAGATACGCAGTATTTT.

The chain couples TRBV2 to TRBJ2-6; possible D gene TRBD2, 6 bases. Germline values: CDR1 SNHLY, CDR2 FYNNEI. This CDR3 region has 16 residues. V lost 8 bases and J 2 bases, leaving 16 bases between the germline ends. The CDR3 is CASAPGGGAGANVLTF. The CDR3 DNA follows: TGTGCCAGCGCCCCCGGCGGAGGGGCTGGGGCCAACGTCCTGACTTTC. The full variable domain, in which reference TRBV2 and TRBJ2-6 provide the parts outside the CDR3, is EPEVTQTPSHQVTQMGQEVILRCVPISNHLYFYWYRQILGQKVEFLVSFYNNEISEKSEIFDDQFSVERPDGSNFTLKIRSTKLEDSAMYFCASAPGGGAGANVLTFGAGSRLTVL.

For this clone: The junction differs from germline at one of its ends, possibly a read error. The chain employs TRBV15 and TRBJ2-6, with no clear D. The CDR3 is made up of 10 amino acids. CDR1 is LNHNV, CDR2 YYDKDF, per germline (reference sequence). The CDR3 reads CAAGANVLTF. As DNA, the CDR3 is TGCGCGGCGGGGGCCAACGTCCTGACTTTC.

The chain has TRBV29-1 and TRBJ2-3; weak D call: TRBD1 (5 bases). CDR1 and CDR2 from the germline V gene are SQVTM and ANQGSEA. CDR3 length: 15 amino acids. V lost 7 bases, J lost 0 bases, and 17 bases lay in between. CDR3 nucleotides: TGCAGCGCAAATACAGGACGGACCAGCACAGATACGCAGTATTTT. It specifies CSANTGRTSTDTQYF.

This rearrangement joins TRBV6-5 to TRBJ1-6; D not resolved. This CDR3 is built from 12 residues. The V end was cut by 6 bases, the J end by 9 bases, with 9 bases between. Germline values: CDR1 MNHEY, CDR2 SVGAGI. CDR3 nucleotides: TGTGCCAGCAGCTACGTGGGTTCACCCCTCCACTTT. Amino acids: CASSYVGSPLHF.

The rearrangement joins TRBV5-6 to TRBJ1-1, with D maybe TRBD1 (6 bases). V was trimmed by 4 bases and J by 4 bases, leaving 20 bases between them. CDR1 and CDR2 from the germline V gene are SGHDT and YYEEEE. The CDR3 consists of 16 residues. CDR3 coding DNA: TGTGCCAGCAGCATGGTGGTCGGGGGCCCGATCACTGAAGCTTTCTTT. Translating it yields CASSMVVGGPITEAFF.

The chain employs TRBV5-6 and TRBJ2-3; D remains ambiguous. CDR3 length: 16 residues. Germline assignment: CDR1 SGHDT and CDR2 YYEEEE. V lost 6 bases and J lost 1, with 18 bases in between. The CDR3 DNA follows: TGTGCCAGCACCCTCGTCCCGGGTATCGGCACAGATACGCAGTATTTT. The encoded protein is CASTLVPGIGTDTQYF.

The rearrangement links TRBV5-1 to TRBJ1-4; TRBD1 might be the D (6 bases). V was clipped by 2 bases and J by 8 bases, with 16 bases between them. Germline CDR1 reads SGHRS; CDR2 reads YFSETQ. The length of the CDR3 is 15 residues. The CDR3 nucleotides read TGCGCCAGCAGCTTACAGGGCAACTCGAGGGAAAAACTGTTTTTT. Encoded protein: CASSLQGNSREKLFF.

The chain carries TRBV29-1 and TRBJ1-1; no reliable D call. This CDR3 spans 11 amino acids. CDR1 is SQVTM, CDR2 ANQGSEA, per germline. V lost 5 bases, J lost 2 bases, and 6 bases lay in between. CDR3 nucleotides: TGCAGCGTTAGACACAACACTGAAGCTTTCTTT. Its translation is CSVRHNTEAFF.

This clone appeared a few times. The chain links TRBV2 to TRBJ1-5; 8 bases line up with TRBD1. The V gene's germline CDR1 is SNHLY and CDR2 FYNNEI. V lost 6 bases to trimming and J lost 4 bases; unmatched junction nucleotides: 2. The CDR3 runs to 13 residues. The CDR3 reads CASSWTGNQPQHF. The CDR3 nucleotides read TGTGCCAGCAGCTGGACAGGGAATCAGCCCCAGCATTTT.

This chain joins TRBV6-8 and TRBJ2-7; perhaps TRBD1 as D (6 bases). Trimming shortened V by 4 bases and J by 3 bases, and 13 bases separated the two germline ends. Per germline, CDR1 MNHGY and CDR2 SAAAGT. The CDR3 has 14 residues. The DNA of the CDR3 is TGTGCCAGCAGTTCCCGCGTGGGACACTACGAGCAGTACTTC. Amino acids: CASSSRVGHYEQYF.

This clone showed up just a few times. The V gene is TRBV7-8, the J gene TRBJ2-1; no clear D gene. This CDR3 is built from 15 residues. Germline loops: CDR1 SGHVS, CDR2 FQNEAQ. Trimming shortened V by 3 bases and J by 4 bases, and 13 bases separated the two germline ends. CDR3 DNA sequence: TGTGCCAGCAGCTTCGACTGGGGAACTTACAATGAGCAGTTCTTC. Its translation is CASSFDWGTYNEQFF.

This chain links TRBV2 with TRBJ2-7; D is unclear. From germline, CDR1 is SNHLY and CDR2 FYNNEI. The CDR3 has 13 residues. Trimming stripped 3 bases from V and 2 bases from J, with 8 bases between. Written as DNA, the CDR3 is TGTGCCAGCAGTGAGGGGTTCCCCTACGAGCAGTACTTC. It encodes CASSEGFPYEQYF.

V is TRBV29-1 and J is TRBJ1-1; D unresolved. The CDR3 totals 13 residues. Trimming removed 3 bases at V and 0 bases at J, with 8 bases between. Germline V gives CDR1 SQVTM, CDR2 ANQGSEA. The DNA for the CDR3 is TGCAGCGTTGAGGAGTATATGAACACTGAAGCTTTCTTT. Its protein is CSVEEYMNTEAFF.

The chain combines TRBV20-1 with TRBJ1-1; 8 bases map to TRBD1. CDR1 and CDR2 (germline): DFQATT, SNEGSKA (reference sequence). This CDR3 contains 14 residues. Germline trimming cut 4 bases from V and 4 bases from J; bases unmatched to any gene: 8. The CDR3 region has the DNA TGCAGTGCTATTGACCGGACAGGGAGCACTGAAGCTTTCTTT. Amino acid sequence: CSAIDRTGSTEAFF.

The chain links TRBV19 to TRBJ1-1, with a weak D call TRBD1 (5 bases). Germline CDR1 LNHDA, CDR2 SQIVND (reference sequence). Trimming cost V 6 bases and J 1 base, with 12 bases left between them. CDR3 length: 14 amino acids. The CDR3 DNA sequence: TGTGCCAGTAGGCGCCCTGGGGGGAACACTGAAGCTTTCTTT. Residues: CASRRPGGNTEAFF.

The V and J genes are TRBV15 and TRBJ1-2; TRBD1 matches 8 bases. Trimming cost V 3 bases and J 7 bases; bases outside gene matches: 4. Germline assignment: CDR1 LNHNV and CDR2 YYDKDF (reference sequence). The CDR3 sequence is 13 residues long. The CDR3 is CATSRDRVGGYTF. The CDR3 nucleotides read TGTGCCACCAGCAGGGACAGGGTCGGTGGCTACACCTTC. The full variable domain, with the rest looked up from reference TRBV15 and TRBJ1-2, is DAMVIQNPRYQVTQFGKPVTLSCSQTLNHNVMYWYQQKSSQAPKLLFHYYDKDFNNEADTPDNFQSRRPNTSFCFLDIRSPGLGDTAMYLCATSRDRVGGYTFGSGTRLTVV.

The chain carries TRBV10-3 and TRBJ2-5; 7 bases are a match to TRBD1. The length of the CDR3 is 13 residues. In germline, CDR1 is ENHRY, CDR2 SYGVKD. Trimming at V came to 6 bases and at J to 5 bases, leaving 6 bases not matched to a gene. The chain's CDR3 is CAIRGTAMETQYF. The CDR3 region has the DNA TGTGCCATCAGGGGGACAGCGATGGAGACCCAGTACTTC.

V and J are TRBV28 and TRBJ2-3, with D tentatively TRBD2 (5 bases). From germline, CDR1 is MDHEN and CDR2 SYDVKM. V lost 8 bases to trimming and J lost 3 bases, with 12 bases between them. The CDR3 has 13 amino acids. The CDR3 sequence is CASGPRGTDTQYF. DNA of the CDR3: TGTGCCAGCGGCCCCCGGGGTACAGATACGCAGTATTTT.

This chain uses TRBV11-2 with TRBJ2-5; no firm D call. Germline V gene lookup returns CDR1 SGHAT and CDR2 FQNNGV. The CDR3 runs to 15 residues. The V end was cut by 1 base, the J end by 0 bases, with 9 bases between. This CDR3 is CASSLAGPYQETQYF. Here the CDR3 DNA reads TGTGCCAGCAGCTTAGCTGGTCCGTACCAAGAGACCCAGTACTTC. Full variable domain (missing parts from reference TRBV11-2 and TRBJ2-5): EAGVAQSPRYKIIEKRQSVAFWCNPISGHATLYWYQQILGQGPKLLIQFQNNGVVDDSQLPKDRFSAERLKGVDSTLKIQPAKLEDSAVYLCASSLAGPYQETQYFGPGTRLLVL.

This chain links TRBV5-1 with TRBJ1-2; no firm D call. The germline V and J ends were trimmed by 0 bases and 0 bases, with 6 bases remaining between them. Germline CDR1 is SGHRS and CDR2 is YFSETQ. This CDR3 contains 14 residues. This CDR3 reads CASSLEGANYGYTF. In nucleotides, the CDR3 is TGCGCCAGCAGCTTGGAAGGAGCTAACTATGGCTACACCTTC.

This chain joins TRBV27 and TRBJ2-2; a weak D match, TRBD2 (6 bases). The CDR3 covers 14 residues. With 8 bases removed from V and 6 bases from J, the gap between germline ends came to 16 bases. The germline V gene has CDR1 MNHEY and CDR2 SMNVEV (reference sequence). Here the CDR3 reads CASRLGYRAGELFF. The CDR3 DNA reads TGTGCCAGCCGACTAGGTTATCGGGCCGGGGAGCTGTTTTTT.

This clone has just a few counts. The V and J genes are TRBV6-5 and TRBJ2-2, with D perhaps matching TRBD1 or TRBD2 (6 bases each). V was pared by 6 bases and J by 8 bases, with 10 bases between. CDR3 length: 12 amino acids. The germline V gene encodes CDR1 MNHEY and CDR2 SVGAGI. CDR3 sequence reads: CASRSGAGELFF. CDR3 nucleotide sequence: TGTGCCAGCAGATCGGGGGCGGGGGAGCTGTTTTTT.

The V gene is TRBV12-3 or TRBV12-4, the J gene TRBJ1-2, with D tentatively TRBD1 (5 bases). The CDR3 contains 12 residues. Trimming pared 5 bases from V and 4 bases from J, leaving 8 bases between. The CDR3 region has the DNA TGTGCCAGCAGTGTCAGGGCCTATGGCTACACCTTC. It is translated as CASSVRAYGYTF.

The chain links TRBV6-4 to TRBJ1-6, with 8 bases aligning to TRBD1. The CDR3 spans 17 residues. V lost 5 bases to trimming and J lost 4 bases; unmatched junction nucleotides: 10. Germline V gene data show CDR1 as MRHNA and CDR2 as SNTAGT. CDR3 nucleotides: TGTGCCAGCAGTCACCCGGACAGGGTGGAATATAATTCACCCCTCCACTTT. Protein: CASSHPDRVEYNSPLHF.

This chain joins TRBV19 and TRBJ2-3; D may be TRBD1 (5 bases). Looked up from germline, CDR1 is LNHDA and CDR2 is SQIVND (reference sequence). The CDR3 length is 15 residues. Trimming removed 5 bases at V and 1 base at J, with 13 bases between. The CDR3 DNA follows: TGTGCCAGTAGTTTGGGCTGGGGCGGCACAGATACGCAGTATTTT. Protein sequence: CASSLGWGGTDTQYF.

This rearrangement joins TRBV19 to TRBJ1-6; D unresolved. Germline CDR1 LNHDA, CDR2 SQIVND (reference sequence). The CDR3 is 12 amino acids. Trimming shortened V by 3 bases and J by 9 bases, and 6 bases separated the two germline ends. CDR3 DNA sequence: TGTGCCAGTAGTATGATGAGTTCACCCCTCCACTTT. Translation: CASSMMSSPLHF.

The chain carries TRBV5-1 and TRBJ2-3, with no clear D. Germline V gene lookup returns CDR1 SGHRS and CDR2 YFSETQ. The CDR3 covers 15 residues. Trimming removed 7 bases from V and 7 bases from J, with 22 bases in between. The CDR3: CASFLEANKRNTQYF. The CDR3 DNA reads TGCGCCAGCTTTCTCGAGGCTAACAAACGAAATACGCAGTATTTT.

The chain carries TRBV11-2 and TRBJ1-2; 9 bases are shared with TRBD1. Germline assignment: CDR1 SGHAT and CDR2 FQNNGV. This CDR3 region has 15 residues. Trimming removed 6 bases from V and 5 bases from J; junction bases left unmatched: 10. CDR3 DNA sequence: TGTGCCAGCAGATCCAACAGGGGGCGCGGGTATGGCTACACCTTC. Residues: CASRSNRGRGYGYTF.